Below are 17 T cell receptor beta chains sequenced from a single sample in a study of T cell changes during pregnancy in multiple sclerosis. Using immunoSEQ multiplex PCR, the repertoire was profiled, and TCRdb retains in-frame clones only, with some absent. This repertoire shows around 50,000 clones, 80% to 95% found once; its top ten account for roughly 0.6%. The source material was CD4+ T cells from peripheral blood mononuclear cells, sampled after pregnancy. All receptors derive from a female donor in good health, enrolled as a control in a pregnancy study.

The chain combines TRBV19 with TRBJ2-1, with 7 bases fitting TRBD2. The trim removed 7 bases at V and 3 bases at J, leaving 9 bases unmatched. Germline V gene lookup returns CDR1 LNHDA and CDR2 SQIVND (reference sequence). The CDR3 covers 15 residues. CDR3 loop: CASTITASGYNEQFF. The CDR3 region has the DNA TGTGCCAGTACCATAACGGCTAGCGGCTACAATGAGCAGTTCTTC.

The chain carries TRBV11-2 and TRBJ1-4; TRBD1 matches at 9 bases. Germline CDR1 is SGHAT and CDR2 is FQNNGV. J lost 8 bases, V lost 1 base, and 5 bases had no gene match. This CDR3 comprises 15 residues. CDR3 DNA: TGTGCCAGCAGCTTAGGTACAACAGGGGGCGAAAAACTGTTTTTT. Amino acids: CASSLGTTGGEKLFF.

V gene TRBV29-1 combines with J gene TRBJ1-4; D gene ambiguous. V was clipped by 4 bases and J by 6 bases, with 12 bases between them. Per germline, CDR1 SQVTM and CDR2 ANQGSEA. CDR3 length: 13 residues. The CDR3 protein is CSVAGYGDEKLFF. CDR3 sequence (DNA): TGCAGCGTTGCGGGGTATGGTGATGAAAAACTGTTTTTT.

The chain joins TRBV27 to TRBJ2-3, with 8 bases that match TRBD1. The CDR3 is 15 residues long. V shed 5 bases and J 4 bases; nucleotides not matched to a gene: 8. Germline V lookup: CDR1 MNHEY, CDR2 SMNVEV (reference sequence). The CDR3 protein is CASSLQGARADTQYF. DNA for the CDR3: TGTGCCAGCAGTCTGCAGGGGGCTAGGGCAGATACGCAGTATTTT.

The V call is TRBV29-1, the J call TRBJ2-7; possibly TRBD1 for D (5 bases). From germline, CDR1 is SQVTM and CDR2 ANQGSEA. The CDR3 length is 13 residues. The V gene lost 7 bases and the J gene lost 1 base, with 14 bases spanning the gap. CDR3 in amino acids: CSALWGGSYEQYF. In DNA form, the CDR3 reads TGCAGCGCCCTTTGGGGCGGATCCTACGAGCAGTACTTC.

This chain joins TRBV2 and TRBJ2-1; 8 nucleotides match TRBD2. V was clipped by 5 bases and J by 9 bases; unmatched bases: 12. This CDR3 contains 15 residues. Germline values: CDR1 SNHLY, CDR2 FYNNEI. The CDR3 DNA sequence: TGTGCCAGCAGTCCCACTAGCGGAGGAGGGGGTGAGCAGTTCTTC. It is translated as CASSPTSGGGGEQFF.

CDR3 sequence (DNA): TGTGCCAGCAGCGTAGGGACAACTGGGAATGGCTACACCTTC. This sequence encodes CASSVGTTGNGYTF. The chain carries TRBV9 and TRBJ1-2, with D possibly being TRBD1 (5 bases). This CDR3 spans 14 amino acids. The germline V gene encodes CDR1 SGDLS and CDR2 YYNGEE. Deletions cut 0 bases from V and 6 bases from J, with 12 bases between.

The CDR3 nucleotides read TGTGCCGCGGGCGGGGGAGGCACAGATACGCAGTATTTT. It encodes CAAGGGGTDTQYF. This sequence joins TRBV4-2 and TRBJ2-3; TRBD2 matches at 7 bases. Germline CDR1 is LGHNA and CDR2 is YNFKEQ. J was trimmed by 1 base and V by 11 bases; bases with no gene match: 6. CDR3 length: 13 residues.

CDR3 protein: CSASRGDTQYF. CDR3 sequence (DNA): TGCAGTGCTAGTCGCGGGGATACGCAGTATTTT. The V gene is TRBV20-1, the J gene TRBJ2-3; perhaps TRBD2 as D (5 bases). V lost 3 bases and J lost 6, with 7 bases in between. CDR1 is DFQATT, CDR2 SNEGSKA, per germline (reference sequence). The CDR3 spans 11 residues.

The chain is built from TRBV19 and TRBJ2-1; 7 nucleotides agree with TRBD2. CDR3 length: 15 amino acids. Germline CDR1 is LNHDA and CDR2 is SQIVND (reference sequence). The J segment lost 5 bases and the V segment lost 4 bases, leaving 8 bases of the junction unmatched. DNA of the CDR3: TGTGCCAGTAGTACTAGACTAGCCCCGAACAATGAGCAGTTCTTC. This translates into CASSTRLAPNNEQFF.

The rearrangement joins TRBV6-1 to TRBJ1-2; perhaps TRBD1 as D (6 bases). V was pared by 7 bases and J by 1 base, with 16 bases between. Germline values: CDR1 MNHNS, CDR2 SASEGT. This CDR3 region has 15 residues. CDR3: CASKLDRNRNYGYTF. The CDR3, as DNA: TGTGCCAGCAAACTGGACAGAAACCGTAACTATGGCTACACCTTC.

The gene calls are TRBV2 and TRBJ1-2; perhaps TRBD1 as D (5 bases). This CDR3 spans 13 amino acids. Germline V gene lookup returns CDR1 SNHLY and CDR2 FYNNEI. Trimming stripped 5 bases from V and 4 bases from J, with 11 bases between. CDR3 coding DNA: TGTGCCAGCAGTCGACAGTCTCCCTATGGCTACACCTTC. Amino acid sequence: CASSRQSPYGYTF.

J is TRBJ2-1 and V is TRBV5-4; 8 bases map to TRBD2. V was clipped by 4 bases and J by 8 bases; unmatched bases: 14. Germline CDR1 SGHNT, CDR2 YYREEE (reference sequence). The CDR3 extends over 16 amino acids. Here the CDR3 DNA reads TGTGCCAGCAGCGCGGGCGCAGCGGGGGCTCTCTATGAGCAGTTCTTC. Protein: CASSAGAAGALYEQFF.

This chain connects TRBV6-5 to TRBJ1-2, with TRBD1 matching over 8 bases. Trimming cost V 4 bases and J 4 bases; bases outside gene matches: 8. The CDR3 extends over 15 amino acids. Germline CDR1 MNHEY, CDR2 SVGAGI. CDR3 region: CASSSLGQGIYGYTF. The CDR3 nucleotides are TGTGCCAGCAGTTCCCTCGGACAGGGCATCTATGGCTACACCTTC.

The J gene is TRBJ2-6, the V gene TRBV28; a weak D match, TRBD1 (5 bases). This CDR3 has 16 amino acids. Trimming removed 5 bases from V and 0 bases from J, with 11 bases in between. The V gene's germline CDR1 is MDHEN and CDR2 SYDVKM. The CDR3 DNA follows: TGTGCCAGCAGTGACAGACACCGCTCTGGGGCCAACGTCCTGACTTTC. It yields the protein CASSDRHRSGANVLTF.

This clone was seen a single time. This chain uses TRBV11-3 with TRBJ2-7; no clear D. The CDR3 length is 14 residues. V lost 7 bases to trimming and J lost 4 bases, with 17 bases between them. Germline CDR1 is SGHNT and CDR2 is YENEEA. The chain's CDR3 is CASTPRVRVYEQYF. In DNA form, the CDR3 reads TGTGCCAGCACCCCTAGAGTGAGAGTTTACGAGCAGTACTTC.

The chain carries TRBV25-1 and TRBJ2-2; D is perhaps TRBD2 (5 bases). CDR1 is MGHDK, CDR2 SYGVNS, per germline. V dropped 4 bases and J dropped 7 bases, with 10 bases sitting between them. CDR3 size: 13 residues. This CDR3 reads CASSGRPGGELFF. The CDR3 DNA reads as TGTGCCAGCAGTGGGAGGCCGGGCGGGGAGCTGTTTTTT.